Below, 10 T cell receptor beta chains from the same sample are listed, as sequenced in a study of CD8 T cells in Susac syndrome. An amount of RNA that ranged from about 0.45 to 1 ug was reverse transcribed with random hexamers. Using its own MiXCR run on the immunoSEQ multiplex PCR reads, TCRdb lists one record per CDR3 protein. Altogether roughly 150,000 distinct CDR3 sequences are present, 93% being singletons, with the ten largest covering around 0.13%. The sequencing sample was made of CD4+ T cells from PBMCs. The receptor source for this set is a human donor in good health.

The rearrangement uses TRBV7-2 and TRBJ2-7; TRBD2 aligns across 7 bases. Losses at the gene ends were 6 bases for V and 7 bases for J; bases not matched to a gene: 9. CDR1 is SGHTA and CDR2 is FQGNSA in the germline V gene. The CDR3 sequence is 13 residues long. CDR3: CASREPSGMEQYF. DNA for the CDR3: TGTGCCAGCAGGGAGCCTAGCGGTATGGAGCAGTACTTC.

This clonotype was recorded once. The chain uses TRBV5-1 and TRBJ1-6, with TRBD1 as a possible D gene (5 bases). The CDR3 spans 16 residues. Trimming removed 4 bases at V and 0 bases at J, with 11 bases between. The germline V gene has CDR1 SGHRS and CDR2 YFSETQ. CDR3 region: CASSSRQSSYNSPLHF. CDR3 sequence (DNA): TGCGCCAGCAGCAGCAGACAGAGCTCCTATAATTCACCCCTCCACTTT.

The rearrangement joins TRBV19 to TRBJ1-2; D call uncertain. The CDR3 is 14 residues long. Trimming pared 6 bases from V and 1 base from J, leaving 12 bases between. CDR1 and CDR2 (germline): LNHDA, SQIVND (reference sequence). The CDR3 DNA follows: TGTGCCAGTAGGGATACCGGTTTTAACTATGGCTACACCTTC. This sequence encodes CASRDTGFNYGYTF.

The rearrangement links TRBV18 to TRBJ1-1; unclear D gene. The V gene lost 3 bases and the J gene lost 0 bases, with 5 bases spanning the gap. The CDR3 sequence is 13 residues long. Germline loops: CDR1 KGHSH, CDR2 LQKENI. The CDR3 protein is CASSPQMNTEAFF. The CDR3 coding sequence is TGTGCCAGCTCACCTCAGATGAACACTGAAGCTTTCTTT.

This clonotype showed up just once. The chain links TRBV4-1 to TRBJ2-1, with 7 nucleotides matching TRBD2. Unmatched junction bases numbered 7, after V lost 3 bases and J lost 2 bases. Germline V gene data show CDR1 as MGHRA and CDR2 as YSYEKL. The CDR3 is 16 amino acids. CDR3 nucleotide sequence: TGCGCCAGCAGCCAGTCCACTAGCGTTGCCTACAATGAGCAGTTCTTC. Its protein is CASSQSTSVAYNEQFF.

The rearrangement joins TRBV14 to TRBJ2-3; 10 bases are shared with TRBD2. Germline V gene sequence: CDR1 SGHDN, CDR2 FVKESK. There are 15 residues in the CDR3. Losses at the gene ends were 5 bases for V and 4 bases for J; bases not matched to a gene: 6. The CDR3 sequence is CASSSWTSGADTQYF. DNA of the CDR3: TGTGCCAGCAGCTCCTGGACTAGCGGCGCAGATACGCAGTATTTT.

CDR3 bases: TGTGCCAGCAGCGTAGGAGGATTGGACAACACCGGGGAGCTGTTTTTT. Translation: CASSVGGLDNTGELFF. The chain employs TRBV9 and TRBJ2-2; D remains ambiguous. Germline assignment: CDR1 SGDLS and CDR2 YYNGEE. V was shortened by 0 bases and J by 2 bases, with 11 bases between the two germline ends. This CDR3 is built from 16 residues.

The chain recombines TRBV28 with TRBJ2-2; 12 positions match TRBD2. In germline, CDR1 is MDHEN, CDR2 SYDVKM. V was pared by 4 bases and J by 5 bases, with 5 bases of the junction left unmatched. This CDR3 has 16 residues. As DNA, the CDR3 is TGTGCCAGCAGTTCAGCTAGCGGGGGGGCGACCGGGGAGCTGTTTTTT. Protein product: CASSSASGGATGELFF.

The V call is TRBV5-1, the J call TRBJ2-7; 9 positions agree with TRBD1. This CDR3 comprises 17 residues. Per the germline V gene, CDR1 is SGHRS and CDR2 is YFSETQ. The V and J ends lost 2 bases and 4 bases, in that order; junction bases with no gene match: 13. The CDR3 nucleotides read TGCGCCAGCAGCTTACTAACCTCGGGACAGGGTCGATACGAGCAGTACTTC. It codes for CASSLLTSGQGRYEQYF. The full variable domain, completed using reference TRBV5-1 and TRBJ2-7, is KAGVTQTPRYLIKTRGQQVTLSCSPISGHRSVSWYQQTPGQGLQFLFEYFSETQRNKGNFPGRFSGRQFSNSRSEMNVSTLELGDSALYLCASSLLTSGQGRYEQYFGPGTRLTVT.

V usage is TRBV4-2 and J usage is TRBJ1-5; D possibly corresponds to TRBD1 (5 bases). CDR1 and CDR2 (germline): LGHNA, YNFKEQ. The CDR3 runs to 15 residues. Between the trimmed V and J ends, which lost 3 bases and 6 bases, there was a span of 15 bases. The CDR3 region has the DNA TGTGCCAGCAGCCAGCAAGGGGAAGTAGGTCAGCCCCAGCATTTT. It codes for CASSQQGEVGQPQHF.